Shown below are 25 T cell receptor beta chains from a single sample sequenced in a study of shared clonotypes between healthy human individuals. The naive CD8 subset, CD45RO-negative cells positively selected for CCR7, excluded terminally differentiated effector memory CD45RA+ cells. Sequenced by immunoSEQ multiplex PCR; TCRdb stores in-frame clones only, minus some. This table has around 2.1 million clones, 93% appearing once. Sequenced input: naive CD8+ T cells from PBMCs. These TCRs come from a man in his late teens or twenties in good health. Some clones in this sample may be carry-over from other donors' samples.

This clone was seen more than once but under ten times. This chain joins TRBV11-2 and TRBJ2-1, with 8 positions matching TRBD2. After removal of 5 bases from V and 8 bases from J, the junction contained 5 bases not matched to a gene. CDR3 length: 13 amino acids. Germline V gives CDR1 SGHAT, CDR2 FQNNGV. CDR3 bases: TGTGCCAGCAGCCTTTGGACTAGCTATGAGCAGTTCTTC. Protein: CASSLWTSYEQFF.

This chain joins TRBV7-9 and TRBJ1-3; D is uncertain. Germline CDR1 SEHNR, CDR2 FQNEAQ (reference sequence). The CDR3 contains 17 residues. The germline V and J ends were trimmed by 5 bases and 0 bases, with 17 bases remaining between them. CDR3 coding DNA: TGTGCCAGCAGCCCAGGAGGAGCGGCTTACTCTGGAAACACCATATATTTT. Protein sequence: CASSPGGAAYSGNTIYF. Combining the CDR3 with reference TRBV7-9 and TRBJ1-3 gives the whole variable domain DTGVSQNPRHKITKRGQNVTFRCDPISEHNRLYWYRQTLGQGPEFLTYFQNEAQLEKSRLLSDRFSAERPKGSFSTLEIQRTEQGDSAMYLCASSPGGAAYSGNTIYFGEGSWLTVV.

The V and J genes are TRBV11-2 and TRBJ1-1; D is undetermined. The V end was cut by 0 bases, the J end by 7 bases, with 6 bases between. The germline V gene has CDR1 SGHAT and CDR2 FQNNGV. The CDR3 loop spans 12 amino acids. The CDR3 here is CASSLDTREAFF. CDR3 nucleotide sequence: TGTGCCAGCAGCTTAGATACCCGTGAAGCTTTCTTT.

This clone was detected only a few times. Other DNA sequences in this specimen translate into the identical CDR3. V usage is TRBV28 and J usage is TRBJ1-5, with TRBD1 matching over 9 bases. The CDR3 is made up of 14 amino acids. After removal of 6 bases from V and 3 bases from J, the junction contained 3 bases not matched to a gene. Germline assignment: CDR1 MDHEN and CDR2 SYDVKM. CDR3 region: CASRGTGSNQPQHF. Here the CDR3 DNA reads TGTGCCAGCAGAGGGACAGGGTCCAATCAGCCCCAGCATTTT.

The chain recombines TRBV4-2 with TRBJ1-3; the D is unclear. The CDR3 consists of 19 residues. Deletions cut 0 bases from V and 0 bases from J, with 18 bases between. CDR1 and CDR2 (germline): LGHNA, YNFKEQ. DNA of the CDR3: TGTGCCAGCAGCCAAGACCTCGGGCCGGGCTTCAGCTCTGGAAACACCATATATTTT. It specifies CASSQDLGPGFSSGNTIYF.

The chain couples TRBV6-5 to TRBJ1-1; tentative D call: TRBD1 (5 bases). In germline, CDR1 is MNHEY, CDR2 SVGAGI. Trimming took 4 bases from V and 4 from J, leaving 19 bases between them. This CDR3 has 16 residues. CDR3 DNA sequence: TGTGCCAGCAGTTTAGGGACTGCGGGAAGGGGCACTGAAGCTTTCTTT. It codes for CASSLGTAGRGTEAFF.

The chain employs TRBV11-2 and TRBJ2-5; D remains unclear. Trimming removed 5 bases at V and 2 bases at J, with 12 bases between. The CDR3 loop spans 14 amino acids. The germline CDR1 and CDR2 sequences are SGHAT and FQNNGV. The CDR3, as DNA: TGTGCCAGCAGCCCGTCAGTGGGTCAAGAGACCCAGTACTTC. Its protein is CASSPSVGQETQYF.

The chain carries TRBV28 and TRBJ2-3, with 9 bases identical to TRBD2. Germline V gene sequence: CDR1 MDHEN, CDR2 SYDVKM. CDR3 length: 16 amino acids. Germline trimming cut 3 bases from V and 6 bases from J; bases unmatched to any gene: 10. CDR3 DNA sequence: TGTGCCAGCAGTTTGGGTAGCGGGAGAGAGGGGGATACGCAGTATTTT. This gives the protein CASSLGSGREGDTQYF.

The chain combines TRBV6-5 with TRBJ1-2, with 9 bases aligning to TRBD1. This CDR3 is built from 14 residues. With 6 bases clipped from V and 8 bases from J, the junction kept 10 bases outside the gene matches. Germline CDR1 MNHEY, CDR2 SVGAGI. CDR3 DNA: TGTGCCAGCAGGGAGACAGGGGGTAGTCAAGGCTACACCTTC. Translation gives CASRETGGSQGYTF.

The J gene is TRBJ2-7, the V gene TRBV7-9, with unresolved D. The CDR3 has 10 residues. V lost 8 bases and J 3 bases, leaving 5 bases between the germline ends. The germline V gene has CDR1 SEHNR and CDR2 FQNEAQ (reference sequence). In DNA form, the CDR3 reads TGTGCCAGCGAAGGCTACGAGCAGTACTTC. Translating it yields CASEGYEQYF.

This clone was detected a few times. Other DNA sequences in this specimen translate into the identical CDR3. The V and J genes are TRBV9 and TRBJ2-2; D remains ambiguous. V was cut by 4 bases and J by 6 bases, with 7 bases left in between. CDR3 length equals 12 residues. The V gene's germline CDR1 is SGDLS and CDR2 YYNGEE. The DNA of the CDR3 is TGTGCCAGCAGCCCCCCAGCCGGGGAGCTGTTTTTT. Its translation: CASSPPAGELFF.

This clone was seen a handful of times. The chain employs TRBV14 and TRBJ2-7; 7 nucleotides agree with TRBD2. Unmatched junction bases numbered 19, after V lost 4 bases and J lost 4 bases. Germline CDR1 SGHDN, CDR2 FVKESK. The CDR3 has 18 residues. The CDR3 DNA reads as TGTGCCAGCAGCCGCGCGTGGCCGGCTGGCGGGAGTCCTTACGAGCAGTACTTC. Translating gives CASSRAWPAGGSPYEQYF.

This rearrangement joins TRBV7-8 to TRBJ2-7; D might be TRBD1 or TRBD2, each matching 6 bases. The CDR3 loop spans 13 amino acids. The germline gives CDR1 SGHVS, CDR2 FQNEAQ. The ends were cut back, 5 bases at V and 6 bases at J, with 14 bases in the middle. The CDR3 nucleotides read TGTGCCAGCAGCCCAGACGGGGGCTCCGAGCAGTACTTC. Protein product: CASSPDGGSEQYF.

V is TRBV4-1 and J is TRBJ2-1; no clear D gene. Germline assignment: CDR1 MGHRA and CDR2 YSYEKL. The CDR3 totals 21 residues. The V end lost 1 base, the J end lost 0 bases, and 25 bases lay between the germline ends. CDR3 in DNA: TGCGCCAGCAGCCAAGGTCAAATATCGATCGGTCCTGATTTCTCCTACAATGAGCAGTTCTTC. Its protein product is CASSQGQISIGPDFSYNEQFF.

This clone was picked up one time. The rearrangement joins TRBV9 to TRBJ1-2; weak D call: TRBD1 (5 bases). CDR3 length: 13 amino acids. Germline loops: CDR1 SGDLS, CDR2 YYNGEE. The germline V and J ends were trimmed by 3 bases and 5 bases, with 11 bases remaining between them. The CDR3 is CASSAGTEYGYTF. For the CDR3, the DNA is TGTGCCAGCAGCGCGGGGACGGAATATGGCTACACCTTC.

The DNA of the CDR3 is TGCGCCAGCAGCTTGTGGGCAGGCGGGGGCCCTAACTATGGCTACACCTTC. It encodes CASSLWAGGGPNYGYTF. The gene calls are TRBV5-1 and TRBJ1-2; possible D gene TRBD1, 6 bases. The CDR3 runs 17 residues. V was trimmed by 1 base and J by 0 bases, leaving 16 bases between them. CDR1 SGHRS and CDR2 YFSETQ come from the germline V gene.

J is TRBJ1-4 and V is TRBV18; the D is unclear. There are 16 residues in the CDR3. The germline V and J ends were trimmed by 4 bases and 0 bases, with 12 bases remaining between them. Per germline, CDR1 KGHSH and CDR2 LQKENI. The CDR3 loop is CASSRPGQATNEKLFF. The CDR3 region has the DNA TGTGCCAGCTCACGCCCTGGGCAGGCAACTAATGAAAAACTGTTTTTT.

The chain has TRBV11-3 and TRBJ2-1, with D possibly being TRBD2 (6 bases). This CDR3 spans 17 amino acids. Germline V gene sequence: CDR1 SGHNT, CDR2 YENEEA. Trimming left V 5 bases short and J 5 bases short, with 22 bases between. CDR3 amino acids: CASSPRLPEGGDNEQFF. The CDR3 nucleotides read TGTGCCAGCAGCCCACGCCTTCCCGAGGGAGGAGACAATGAGCAGTTCTTC.

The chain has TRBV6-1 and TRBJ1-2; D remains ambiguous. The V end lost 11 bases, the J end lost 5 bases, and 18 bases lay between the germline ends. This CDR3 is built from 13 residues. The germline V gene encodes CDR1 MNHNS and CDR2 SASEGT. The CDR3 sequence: CASWAEPFYGYTF. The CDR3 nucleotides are TGTGCCTCCTGGGCAGAGCCATTTTATGGCTACACCTTC.

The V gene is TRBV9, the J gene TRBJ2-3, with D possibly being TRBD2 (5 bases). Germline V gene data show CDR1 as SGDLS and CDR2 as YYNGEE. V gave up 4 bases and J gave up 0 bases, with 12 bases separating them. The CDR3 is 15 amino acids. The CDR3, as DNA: TGTGCCAGCAGCTCATTTGCGGGTAGCACAGATACGCAGTATTTT. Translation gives CASSSFAGSTDTQYF.

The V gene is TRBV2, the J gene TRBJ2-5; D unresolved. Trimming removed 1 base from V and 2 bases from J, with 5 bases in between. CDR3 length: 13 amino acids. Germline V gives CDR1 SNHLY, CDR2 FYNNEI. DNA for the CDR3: TGTGCCAGCAGTGAAGGAGATCAAGAGACCCAGTACTTC. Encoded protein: CASSEGDQETQYF.

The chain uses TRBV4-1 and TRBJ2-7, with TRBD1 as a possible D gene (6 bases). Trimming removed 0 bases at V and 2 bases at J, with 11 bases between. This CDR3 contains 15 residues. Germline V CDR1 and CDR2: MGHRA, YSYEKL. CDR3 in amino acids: CASSQDFGQPYEQYF. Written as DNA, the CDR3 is TGCGCCAGCAGCCAAGATTTCGGACAGCCCTACGAGCAGTACTTC.

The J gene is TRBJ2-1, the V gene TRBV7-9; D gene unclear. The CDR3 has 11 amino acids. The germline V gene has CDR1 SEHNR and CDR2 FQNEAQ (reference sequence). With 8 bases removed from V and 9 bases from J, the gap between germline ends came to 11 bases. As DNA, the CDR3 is TGTGCCAGCCTAGGGTCTAGTGAGCAGTTCTTC. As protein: CASLGSSEQFF.

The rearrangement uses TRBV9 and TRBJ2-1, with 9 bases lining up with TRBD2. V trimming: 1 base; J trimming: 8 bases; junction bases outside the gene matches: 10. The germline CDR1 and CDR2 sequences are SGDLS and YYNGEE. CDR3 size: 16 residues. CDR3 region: CASSVTGTSFSDEQFF. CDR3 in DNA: TGTGCCAGCAGCGTAACCGGGACTAGCTTCTCCGATGAGCAGTTCTTC. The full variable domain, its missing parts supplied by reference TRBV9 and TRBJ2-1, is DSGVTQTPKHLITATGQRVTLRCSPRSGDLSVYWYQQSLDQGLQFLIQYYNGEERAKGNILERFSAQQFPDLHSELNLSSLELGDSALYFCASSVTGTSFSDEQFFGPGTRLTVL.

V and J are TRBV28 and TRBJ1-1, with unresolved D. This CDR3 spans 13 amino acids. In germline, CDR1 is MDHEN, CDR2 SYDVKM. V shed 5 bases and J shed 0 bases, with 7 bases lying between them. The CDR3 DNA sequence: TGTGCCAGCAGTCGGACGTTGAACACTGAAGCTTTCTTT. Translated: CASSRTLNTEAFF.